This passage covers 10 T cell receptor beta chains from one sample sequenced in a study of spatial heterogeneity in lung cancer. TCRdb passed the 5' RACE reads through MiXCR, listing each CDR3 protein once. The sample shows 85,000 to 100,000 distinct CDR3 sequences, just under 20% of them seen only once. Time point: blood at routine non-recurrence follow-up after resection. Sequences were derived from PBMCs, sampled at follow-up. These receptor sequences come from a male donor with early-stage non-small cell lung cancer.

This clonotype came up once. The CDR3 region is CSVSGGNTGELFF. The DNA of the CDR3 is TGCAGTGTTAGTGGGGGCAACACCGGGGAGCTGTTTTTT. The V call is TRBV20-1, the J call TRBJ2-2; D is possibly TRBD1 (6 bases). Germline V gene data show CDR1 as DFQATT and CDR2 as SNEGSKA (reference sequence). Between the trimmed V and J ends, which lost 7 bases and 2 bases, there was a span of 11 bases. The CDR3 consists of 13 residues.

In this sample, this clonotype turned up a few times. The rearrangement joins TRBV5-4 to TRBJ2-4; D is possibly TRBD1 or TRBD2 (5 bases each). The CDR3 is made up of 16 amino acids. V was trimmed by 2 bases and J by 0 bases, leaving 12 bases between them. Germline CDR1 and CDR2: SGHNT and YYREEE (reference sequence). CDR3 in DNA: TGTGCCAGCAGCTTACCAGGGAGCCTAGCCAAAAACATTCAGTACTTC. Protein product: CASSLPGSLAKNIQYF.

The table lists this clonotype with a few counts. The CDR3 DNA reads as TGTGCCACCAGCTCCGTTAACTATGGCTACACCTTC. Its translation is CATSSVNYGYTF. This chain links TRBV15 with TRBJ1-2; D is unresolved. In germline, CDR1 is LNHNV, CDR2 YYDKDF (reference sequence). CDR3 length: 12 residues. Trimming cost V 5 bases and J 1 base, with 5 bases left between them.

This clonotype was observed at least ten times. The rearrangement joins TRBV5-1 to TRBJ1-2, with 9 nucleotides matching TRBD1. This CDR3 is built from 16 residues. The V gene end was trimmed by 1 base and the J gene end by 6 bases; junction bases not matched to a gene: 10. Germline V CDR1 and CDR2: SGHRS, YFSETQ. CDR3 amino acids: CASSLTAGQGRNGYTF. CDR3 nucleotides: TGCGCCAGCAGCTTGACAGCCGGACAGGGGAGAAATGGCTACACCTTC.

The sample holds many counts of this clonotype. This rearrangement joins TRBV20-1 to TRBJ2-4, with a weak D call TRBD2 (5 bases). This CDR3 comprises 12 residues. V was shortened by 6 bases and J by 7 bases, with 13 bases between the two germline ends. The V gene's germline CDR1 is DFQATT and CDR2 SNEGSKA (reference sequence). The CDR3 DNA reads TGCAGTGCATGCCCCGTAGCGAACATTCAGTACTTC. Translation: CSACPVANIQYF.

The chain links TRBV4-1 to TRBJ2-3, with D perhaps assigned TRBD1 or TRBD2 (5 bases each). V lost 2 bases, J lost 2 bases, and 14 bases lay in between. Germline CDR1 reads MGHRA; CDR2 reads YSYEKL. The CDR3 is 16 residues long. Here the CDR3 reads CASSQFGRGTTDTQYF. CDR3 nucleotide sequence: TGCGCCAGCAGCCAATTTGGCAGAGGGACCACAGATACGCAGTATTTT.

The chain couples TRBV6-5 to TRBJ2-5; 13 bases map to TRBD2. Germline values: CDR1 MNHEY, CDR2 SVGAGI. This CDR3 is 16 amino acids long. V lost 5 bases, J lost 4 bases, and 7 bases stayed unmatched. The CDR3 is CASSLGLAGEIETQYF. The CDR3 coding sequence is TGTGCCAGCAGTCTCGGACTAGCGGGAGAGATAGAGACCCAGTACTTC.

This clonotype was counted at least ten times. This chain joins TRBV3-1 and TRBJ2-3; the D gene is possibly TRBD1 (5 bases). V was pared by 4 bases and J by 0 bases, with 5 bases between. The CDR3 sequence is 13 residues long. Germline CDR1 reads LGHDT; CDR2 reads YNNKEL (reference sequence). The CDR3 loop is CASSRQSTDTQYF. The CDR3 DNA is TGTGCCAGCAGCCGACAGAGCACAGATACGCAGTATTTT.

This clonotype came up many times. This rearrangement joins TRBV27 to TRBJ1-2, with D perhaps matching TRBD1 (5 bases). The CDR3 length is 13 residues. Germline V gene sequence: CDR1 MNHEY, CDR2 SMNVEV (reference sequence). The ends were cut back, 5 bases at V and 2 bases at J, with 9 bases in the middle. This CDR3 is CASSIRQNYGYTF. The DNA for the CDR3 is TGTGCCAGCAGTATTAGACAGAACTATGGCTACACCTTC.

The genes are TRBV6-1 and TRBJ1-2, with 7 bases that match TRBD1. The CDR3 contains 14 residues. V lost 4 bases, J lost 7 bases, and 9 bases stayed unmatched. Germline V CDR1 and CDR2: MNHNS, SASEGT. The CDR3 is CASSGDRVGGGYTF. The CDR3 DNA sequence: TGTGCCAGCAGTGGAGACAGGGTTGGCGGTGGCTACACCTTC.